One sample yielded the 2 T cell receptor beta chains listed below, sequenced in a study of Ad26.COV2.S vaccination and SARS-CoV-2 variants. Treatment specified: 15 to 20 received Ad26.COV2.S at low or high dose, single or two shots; roughly five received placebo; per-sample allocation not given. Samples analyzed were those drawn on day 63 after the first vaccine or placebo injection. Generated by immunoSEQ multiplex PCR, the TCRdb table keeps only in-frame clones and is missing some. The sample lists under 500,000 clones, about 90% seen once, with about 1.6% in the top ten. Specimen: peripheral blood, collected in a trial of Ad26.COV2.S vaccine versus placebo. The receptors stem from a person between 18 and 60 years old who received the Ad26.COV2.S COVID-19 vaccine or a placebo.

This clone was seen a single time. The chain carries TRBV19 and TRBJ2-3; TRBD2 agrees at 10 bases. V shed 5 bases, J shed 4 bases, and the junction held 6 bases outside the gene matches. The CDR3 loop spans 15 amino acids. Germline-derived CDR1 and CDR2 are LNHDA and SQIVND (reference sequence). The CDR3, as DNA: TGTGCCAGTAGTCCAAGCGGGGGGGCGGCAGATACGCAGTATTTT. It specifies CASSPSGGAADTQYF.

This clone was observed once. Other DNA sequences within the sample encode an identical CDR3. The chain combines TRBV11-2 with TRBJ2-7; no definite D call. Trimming removed 1 base at V and 4 bases at J, with 11 bases between. The CDR3 length is 14 residues. Germline values: CDR1 SGHAT, CDR2 FQNNGV. CDR3 nucleotides: TGTGCCAGCAGCTTAGGTCAGGCCACTTACGAGCAGTACTTC. Its translation: CASSLGQATYEQYF.